The 30 T cell receptor beta chains in this list originate from one sample, sequenced in a study of OX40 agonist ivuxolimab in advanced cancers. Libraries were prepared by immunoSEQ multiplex PCR; TCRdb keeps only in-frame clonotypes and omits some of them. The table records approximately 76,000 clones, about 82% of them present only once. The sequences come from CD4+ or CD8+ T cells sorted from blood, collected in a trial of the OX40 agonist ivuxolimab. All receptors derive from an adult with an advanced solid tumor such as melanoma, head and neck, liver or kidney cancer.

The V call is TRBV2, the J call TRBJ1-2, with a tentative D call TRBD1 (5 bases). The CDR3 is made up of 13 amino acids. The V gene lost 6 bases and the J gene lost 2 bases, with 10 bases spanning the gap. Germline V CDR1 and CDR2: SNHLY, FYNNEI. The CDR3, as DNA: TGTGCCAGCAGACAGGACCTGAACTATGGCTACACCTTC. Translated: CASRQDLNYGYTF.

This chain links TRBV7-2 with TRBJ2-1; no definite D call. Germline lookup yields CDR1 SGHTA and CDR2 FQGNSA. Trimming pared 0 bases from V and 2 bases from J, leaving 11 bases between. This CDR3 contains 16 residues. CDR3 in DNA: TGTGCCAGCAGCTTAGCGCTTCAGAATACCTACAATGAGCAGTTCTTC. Encoded protein: CASSLALQNTYNEQFF.

The chain uses TRBV28 and TRBJ2-7; D is unclear. Germline V gene sequence: CDR1 MDHEN, CDR2 SYDVKM. The V end was cut by 7 bases, the J end by 4 bases, with 17 bases between. This CDR3 contains 14 residues. The CDR3 bases are TGTGCCAGCAAATCTTCTAAACAGCCTTACGAGCAGTACTTC. Amino acid sequence: CASKSSKQPYEQYF.

The chain recombines TRBV5-1 with TRBJ2-7, with 7 bases identical to TRBD1. V lost 4 bases to trimming and J lost 5 bases; unmatched junction nucleotides: 12. From germline, CDR1 is SGHRS and CDR2 YFSETQ. The CDR3 is 15 residues long. The CDR3 protein is CASSPRGGPGHEQYF. CDR3 DNA sequence: TGCGCCAGCAGCCCCCGAGGGGGCCCCGGGCACGAGCAGTACTTC. Based on the CDR3 plus reference TRBV5-1 and TRBJ2-7, the full variable domain is KAGVTQTPRYLIKTRGQQVTLSCSPISGHRSVSWYQQTPGQGLQFLFEYFSETQRNKGNFPGRFSGRQFSNSRSEMNVSTLELGDSALYLCASSPRGGPGHEQYFGPGTRLTVT.

The chain uses TRBV10-3 and TRBJ2-7, with 8 bases lining up with TRBD2. There are 14 residues in the CDR3. CDR1 and CDR2 from the germline V gene are ENHRY and SYGVKD. J was trimmed by 7 bases and V by 5 bases; bases with no gene match: 10. CDR3 in amino acids: CAISPAGESREQYF. For the CDR3, the DNA is TGTGCCATCAGTCCAGCGGGGGAATCGAGGGAGCAGTACTTC.

The rearrangement uses TRBV18 and TRBJ1-1, with a possible D match to TRBD1 (5 bases). Trimming left V 2 bases short and J 6 bases short, with 10 bases between. Per the germline V gene, CDR1 is KGHSH and CDR2 is LQKENI. This CDR3 region has 13 residues. The CDR3 coding sequence is TGTGCCAGCTCACCAGCGGGGGGTTCTGAAGCTTTCTTT. Protein sequence: CASSPAGGSEAFF.

The V gene is TRBV7-8, the J gene TRBJ2-5; D gene ambiguous. The CDR3 is made up of 14 amino acids. The V gene lost 4 bases and the J gene lost 1 base, with 10 bases spanning the gap. Germline lookup yields CDR1 SGHVS and CDR2 FQNEAQ. Here the CDR3 DNA reads TGTGCCAGCAGCTCCTCATTTGTCCAAGAGACCCAGTACTTC. This encodes CASSSSFVQETQYF.

The chain employs TRBV19 and TRBJ1-2; 8 bases are shared with TRBD1. The germline V gene has CDR1 LNHDA and CDR2 SQIVND (reference sequence). The CDR3 runs to 15 residues. Trimming removed 7 bases from V and 4 bases from J; junction bases left unmatched: 11. The CDR3 region is CASTPGQGLVYGYTF. The CDR3 DNA reads TGTGCCAGTACCCCCGGACAGGGTTTGGTCTATGGCTACACCTTC.

This clone was seen just once. This rearrangement joins TRBV18 to TRBJ2-3, with D tentatively TRBD2 (5 bases). Trimming cost V 6 bases and J 3 bases, with 16 bases left between them. Germline V lookup: CDR1 KGHSH, CDR2 LQKENI. The CDR3 has 15 residues. The CDR3 spells CASSLTGVLTDTQYF. The CDR3 coding sequence is TGTGCCAGCTCGCTAACCGGGGTGTTGACAGATACGCAGTATTTT.

The V and J genes are TRBV7-2 and TRBJ2-3, with 9 bases that match TRBD2. V was pared by 7 bases and J by 8 bases, with 10 bases of the junction left unmatched. This CDR3 has 14 amino acids. The V gene's germline CDR1 is SGHTA and CDR2 FQGNSA. The CDR3 protein is CASTPSERGVTQYF. The CDR3 nucleotides are TGTGCCAGCACCCCGTCAGAGCGGGGGGTTACGCAGTATTTT.

This clone was counted once. This chain connects TRBV12-5 to TRBJ2-5; either TRBD1 or TRBD2 may supply D (5 bases each). Germline V gives CDR1 LGHNT, CDR2 FRNRAP. V lost 5 bases and J 0 bases, leaving 10 bases between the germline ends. The CDR3 contains 14 residues. CDR3 nucleotides: TGTGCTAGTGGTCAGGGAGTCTACCAAGAGACCCAGTACTTC. Residues: CASGQGVYQETQYF.

The genes are TRBV9 and TRBJ1-4, with 9 nucleotides matching TRBD1. The CDR3 is 13 amino acids. Unmatched junction bases numbered 3, after V lost 5 bases and J lost 7 bases. CDR1 and CDR2 from the germline V gene are SGDLS and YYNGEE. This chain's CDR3 is CASRTGQGEKLFF. CDR3 bases: TGTGCCAGCAGAACGGGACAGGGTGAAAAACTGTTTTTT.

This clone has more than one count but fewer than ten. The genes are TRBV7-2 and TRBJ1-2; D gene unclear. The CDR3 loop spans 12 amino acids. CDR1 and CDR2 (germline): SGHTA, FQGNSA. V was trimmed by 1 base and J by 7 bases, leaving 7 bases between them. CDR3 sequence: CASSLEVGGYTF. CDR3 nucleotide sequence: TGTGCCAGCAGCTTAGAAGTGGGTGGCTACACCTTC. Combining the CDR3 with reference TRBV7-2 and TRBJ1-2 gives the whole variable domain GAGVSQSPSNKVTEKGKDVELRCDPISGHTALYWYRQSLGQGLEFLIYFQGNSAPDKSGLPSDRFSAERTGGSVSTLTIQRTQQEDSAVYLCASSLEVGGYTFGSGTRLTVV.

The chain has TRBV5-3 and TRBJ1-5; a possible D gene is TRBD1 (6 bases). TRBV5-3 is placed among ORFs of uncertain function. The germline V and J ends were trimmed by 3 bases and 4 bases, with 8 bases remaining between them. The CDR3 spans 13 residues. The CDR3 DNA reads TGTGCCAGAAGCTGTAGGGGGAATCAGCCCCAGCATTTT. It encodes CARSCRGNQPQHF.

The V call is TRBV6-6, the J call TRBJ1-2, with a weak D call TRBD1 (6 bases). Trimming pared 7 bases from V and 4 bases from J, leaving 13 bases between. The length of the CDR3 is 13 residues. The germline V gene encodes CDR1 MNHNY and CDR2 SVGAGI (reference sequence). The CDR3 loop reads CASKEGEAYGYTF. In nucleotides, the CDR3 is TGTGCCAGCAAGGAGGGGGAGGCCTATGGCTACACCTTC.

The CDR3 is CASSGRERTEAFF. The DNA for the CDR3 is TGCGCCAGCAGTGGCAGGGAGAGGACTGAAGCTTTCTTT. The V call is TRBV10-1, the J call TRBJ1-1; TRBD1 might be the D (5 bases). The CDR3 consists of 13 residues. Germline V gene sequence: CDR1 WNHNN, CDR2 SYGVQD (reference sequence). V was trimmed by 4 bases and J by 5 bases, leaving 11 bases between them.

V usage is TRBV4-3 and J usage is TRBJ2-3, with D hard to call. The germline V gene encodes CDR1 LGHNA and CDR2 YSLEER. CDR3 size: 16 residues. Trimming cost V 1 base and J 2 bases, with 13 bases left between them. The CDR3 loop reads CASSQGVGSVTDTQYF. The CDR3 nucleotides are TGCGCCAGCAGCCAAGGGGTAGGGTCGGTCACAGATACGCAGTATTTT.

The V and J genes are TRBV27 and TRBJ1-2; D gene unclear. The ends were cut back, 9 bases at V and 3 bases at J, with 14 bases in the middle. Germline V gene lookup returns CDR1 MNHEY and CDR2 SMNVEV (reference sequence). The CDR3 totals 13 residues. The CDR3 bases are TGTGCCAGTGCCGTTTCGTATGACTATGGCTACACCTTC. Translation: CASAVSYDYGYTF.

There are a few counts of this clone. CDR3 nucleotide sequence: TGTGCCAGCAGCGCAGAGGGACAGGGGGAAAAACTGTTTTTT. It yields the protein CASSAEGQGEKLFF. The chain recombines TRBV9 with TRBJ1-4; 10 bases line up with TRBD1. The germline V gene encodes CDR1 SGDLS and CDR2 YYNGEE. J gave up 8 bases and V 3 bases, and 4 bases lay outside the gene matches. CDR3 length: 14 residues.

The rearrangement joins TRBV30 to TRBJ1-1; 8 bases map to TRBD1. Germline-derived CDR1 and CDR2 are GTSNPN and SVGIG (reference sequence). Trimming took 6 bases from V and 5 from J; bases not matched to a gene: 8. The CDR3 is 13 residues long. This chain's CDR3 is CACSKQGDTEAFF. CDR3 nucleotides: TGTGCCTGCAGCAAACAGGGGGATACTGAAGCTTTCTTT.

This clone appeared a single time. The V gene is TRBV28, the J gene TRBJ2-7, with a possible D match to TRBD2 (7 bases). Germline lookup yields CDR1 MDHEN and CDR2 SYDVKM. The CDR3 length is 14 residues. Deletions cut 2 bases from V and 6 bases from J, with 14 bases between. The CDR3 spells CASSLAPGEGEQYF. CDR3 in DNA: TGTGCCAGCAGTTTAGCCCCAGGGGAGGGCGAGCAGTACTTC.

This clone was found once. This chain joins TRBV10-3 and TRBJ2-3; 12 nucleotides agree with TRBD2. Per the germline V gene, CDR1 is ENHRY and CDR2 is SYGVKD. The V segment lost 2 bases and the J segment 4 bases; nucleotides outside the gene matches: 10. The CDR3 totals 18 residues. The CDR3 DNA follows: TGTGCCATCAGTGAGCCTAATCTAGCGGGGGGGCGGGCAGATACGCAGTATTTT. This gives the protein CAISEPNLAGGRADTQYF.

CDR3 coding DNA: TGTGCCAGCTCACCACCGGTCCCCCTCGGGACAGGGAGGGGGCAGTACTTC. This codes for CASSPPVPLGTGRGQYF. This chain uses TRBV18 with TRBJ2-7, with 9 bases that match TRBD1. CDR1 and CDR2 (germline): KGHSH, LQKENI. CDR3 length: 17 amino acids. V lost 0 bases, J lost 9 bases, and 15 bases stayed unmatched.

This clone has just one count. J is TRBJ1-3 and V is TRBV6-5; maybe TRBD1 (5 bases). The CDR3 runs to 15 residues. The V end was cut by 6 bases, the J end by 2 bases, with 14 bases between. From germline, CDR1 is MNHEY and CDR2 SVGAGI. The CDR3 spells CASSPAPGTGNTIYF. CDR3 sequence (DNA): TGTGCCAGCAGCCCGGCCCCAGGGACTGGAAACACCATATATTTT.

The chain has TRBV5-1 and TRBJ2-2, with 9 bases lining up with TRBD1. J was trimmed by 7 bases and V by 0 bases; bases with no gene match: 4. CDR3 length equals 15 residues. Per germline, CDR1 SGHRS and CDR2 YFSETQ. CDR3 DNA: TGCGCCAGCAGCTTGGAACAGGGGGCCAGCGGGGAGCTGTTTTTT. Translated: CASSLEQGASGELFF.

In its sample, this clone was seen once. The CDR3 sequence: CATMGVTGGGYTF. The CDR3 DNA sequence: TGTGCCACCATGGGAGTTACAGGGGGCGGCTACACCTTC. The V and J genes are TRBV10-3 and TRBJ1-2, with 9 bases that match TRBD1. There are 13 residues in the CDR3. Germline assignment: CDR1 ENHRY and CDR2 SYGVKD. The junction had 11 bases not matched to a gene; V was cut back by 10 bases and J by 8 bases.

The chain links TRBV30 to TRBJ1-5; D is ambiguous. In germline, CDR1 is GTSNPN, CDR2 SVGIG (reference sequence). Trimming removed 1 base at V and 0 bases at J, with 7 bases between. The CDR3 length is 14 residues. This CDR3 reads CAWSGTISNQPQHF. CDR3 nucleotides: TGTGCCTGGAGTGGAACTATTAGCAATCAGCCCCAGCATTTT.

The chain joins TRBV9 to TRBJ1-2, with 10 bases that match TRBD1. The CDR3 contains 14 residues. The V gene's germline CDR1 is SGDLS and CDR2 YYNGEE. J was trimmed by 3 bases and V by 3 bases; bases with no gene match: 2. In nucleotides, the CDR3 is TGTGCCAGCAGCGCGACAGGGGGCGACTATGGCTACACCTTC. Its protein is CASSATGGDYGYTF.

The V call is TRBV27, the J call TRBJ1-1, with D possibly TRBD1 on 6 matching bases. V was clipped by 5 bases and J by 5 bases, with 15 bases between them. The CDR3 is 14 amino acids. From germline, CDR1 is MNHEY and CDR2 SMNVEV (reference sequence). This chain's CDR3 is CASSLTRGKTEAFF. The DNA of the CDR3 is TGTGCCAGCAGTCTAACAAGGGGGAAGACTGAAGCTTTCTTT.

V usage is TRBV7-9 and J usage is TRBJ1-1; D is unclear. Germline loops: CDR1 SEHNR, CDR2 FQNEAQ (reference sequence). The CDR3 runs to 14 residues. Trimming pared 7 bases from V and 3 bases from J, leaving 15 bases between. The CDR3 reads CASIGPGIHTEAFF. CDR3 coding DNA: TGTGCCAGCATTGGTCCCGGGATTCACACTGAAGCTTTCTTT.